This TCR beta chain came from a study of shared clonotypes between healthy human individuals. The germline V gene encodes CDR1 SGHTA and CDR2 FQGNSA. The CDR3 covers 14 residues. Assay used: immunoSEQ multiplex PCR; TCRdb lists only in-frame clones, some missing. The profile shows some 1.4 million clones, roughly 95% of them singletons. On this clone: Its specificity is not known. The junction departs from the called germline gene at one end, perhaps through a read error.

Participating donors were healthy, HIV-negative adults free of recent acute infections or vaccinations. CD45RA+ naive and CD45RA-negative memory subsets were separated from CD4+ cells. Whole-study results and caveats: Generally, naive subsets (rather than memory subsets) showed larger estimated richness.

This sequence joins TRBV7-2 and TRBJ2-7, with TRBD2 matching 9 bases. The clonotype originates from a man aged 25-40 years in good health. The sample comprised naive CD4+ T cells sorted from blood. Subset of the sample: CD45RA+ positively selected. The CDR3 DNA sequence: TGTGCCAGCAGCTTAGAACGTAGCGGGAGAGGCATCTTCTTC. Protein: CASSLERSGRGIFF. Full variable domain (rest looked up from reference TRBV7-2 and TRBJ2-7): GAGVSQSPSNKVTEKGKDVELRCDPISGHTALYWYRQSLGQGLEFLIYFQGNSAPDKSGLPSDRFSAERTGGSVSTLTIQRTQQEDSAVYLCASSLERSGRGIFFGPGTRLTVT.